Reported below is one T cell receptor beta chain. It lacks a known antigen. Per-base quality was not reported, and no clone a single base away is much larger than it. The data were taken from a study of OX40 agonist ivuxolimab in advanced cancers. Describing the broader study: Ivuxolimab, which targeted the costimulatory receptor OX40 (CD134), was an agonistic, fully human IgG2 monoclonal antibody. Intravenous ivuxolimab was administered to patients every 2 weeks at six dose levels: 0.01, 0.1, 0.3, 1.5, 3 and 10 mg/kg. Of the approximately 50 dose-escalation patients, hepatocellular carcinoma was present in about 20, melanoma in approximately 15, renal cell carcinoma in 9 and head and neck cancer in 9. The dose-escalation cohort was 80% to 90% male with a mean age of approximately 60 years, ranging from 23 to 79. Prior anti-PD-1, anti-PD-L1 or anti-CTLA-4 therapy was permitted, and checkpoint inhibitors had been received by 40% to 50% of dose-escalation patients. Partial responses occurred in three dose-escalation patients: two with cutaneous melanoma and one with hepatocellular carcinoma. The purpose of peripheral TCRbeta sequencing was to test whether ivuxolimab changed TCR sequence diversity and led to clonal T-cell expansion. The monotherapy dose-escalation portion (N = 52 patients) of the phase I ivuxolimab trial is reported in the paper. General conclusions and limits of the study: At doses of 0.1 to 3.0 mg/kg, clonal expansion of both CD4+ and CD8+ T cells in blood was seen between baseline and week 6. After ivuxolimab, expanded clones were on average more numerous among CD8+ T cells than among CD4+ T cells. In the 0.1-3.0 mg/kg groups, partial responders had among the lowest normalized peripheral clonal expansion, particularly in CD8+ T cells. The antigen specificity of the peripheral T cells that underwent clonal expansion was not determined. Low levels of normalized T-cell clonal expansion were also seen in some nonresponding patients.

For sequencing of the TCRbeta CDR3 region, genomic DNA was extracted from the sorted cells. The immunoSEQ Assay was used to sequence the TCRbeta CDR3 regions. The table was pulled from immuneACCESS by TCRdb, which kept in-frame rearrangements only. Such tables lose some clones; where checked, under half of the loss comes from unresolved V genes, and the rest has no known cause. The sample table lists 75,000 to 90,000 clones, more than 80% of them with a count of one. The top ten clonotypes cover about 9% of the sample. Trimming removed 4 bases from V and 6 bases from J, leaving 19 bases between the germline ends. According to the germline V gene, CDR1 reads LGHNA and CDR2 reads YNFKEQ. From the cysteine up to the phenylalanine, the CDR3 has a length of 15 residues. Solely the CDR3 DNA is kept, with 45 bases framed from the first base. Patients with autoimmune disease history or receiving systemic immunosuppression were excluded from the trial. Peripheral blood for TCR sequencing was collected from all dose cohorts at baseline, on cycle 4 day 1, and on cycle 7 day 1. Samples were obtained from an open-label, multicenter, first-in-human phase I dose-escalation trial of ivuxolimab. Adults with locally advanced or metastatic melanoma, renal cell carcinoma, hepatocellular carcinoma or head and neck squamous cell carcinoma were enrolled in the trial. Before TCR sequencing, CD4+ and CD8+ T cells were separately sorted from peripheral blood.

The sequence links TRBV4-2 to TRBJ2-7; the D gene is perhaps TRBD1, from 5 matching bases. The source of this sequence is an adult with an advanced solid tumor such as melanoma, head and neck, liver or kidney cancer. Sequencing was performed on CD4+ or CD8+ T cells sorted from blood, taken in a trial of the OX40 agonist ivuxolimab. The encoded CDR3 is CASSPDGQGRFEQYF. The nucleotide sequence reads TGTGCCAGCAGCCCCGATGGGCAGGGAAGGTTCGAGCAGTACTTC.